Listed below are T cell receptor beta chains from one sample, sequenced in a study of breast tumors, draining lymph nodes, adjacent tissues. One entry per CDR3 protein, called by TCRdb with MiXCR from the multiplex PCR reads. The data hold about 230,000 distinct CDR3 sequences, with roughly 32% observed a single time. The material sequenced was axillary lymph node tissue. Receptors were obtained from a female donor with breast cancer. Some clones in this sample may be carry-over from other donors' samples. The CDR3 runs from the conserved cysteine through the conserved F or W. The D gene is left open where the match is weak. Rows may omit the clone size; those that give it use once, few, many or a size class.

D gene: .; clone size: few; V gene: TRBV5-6; J gene: TRBJ1-4; CDR3 DNA: TGTGCCAGCAGCTTCCGGACAGCGGGGGGTGAAAAGCTGTTTTTT; CDR3 protein: CASSFRTAGGEKLFF
D gene: TRBD1; clone size: many; V gene: TRBV20-1; J gene: TRBJ2-7; CDR3 DNA: TGCAGTGCTAGACCCCCCCGACAGGGCGGCGAGCAGTACTTC; CDR3 protein: CSARPPRQGGEQYF
D gene: .; clone size: few; V gene: TRBV12-5; J gene: TRBJ1-1; CDR3 DNA: TGTGCTAGTGGTCAGGGGACTGAAGCTTTCTTT; CDR3 protein: CASGQGTEAFF
D gene: TRBD1; clone size: .; V gene: TRBV6-5; J gene: TRBJ1-6; CDR3 DNA: TGTGCCAGCAGTTATGATGGGGACAGTCATAATTCACCCCTCCACTTT; CDR3 protein: CASSYDGDSHNSPLHF
D gene: .; clone size: .; V gene: TRBV2; J gene: TRBJ1-4; CDR3 DNA: TGTGCCAGCAGTCAAGCGGGGGCGACGGGGCCTAATGAAAAACTGTTTTTT; CDR3 protein: CASSQAGATGPNEKLFF
D gene: TRBD1; clone size: many; V gene: TRBV15; J gene: TRBJ2-3; CDR3 DNA: TGTGCCACCAGCAGAGAAGGGGGCAATTTCCCAGATACGCAGTATTTT; CDR3 protein: CATSREGGNFPDTQYF
D gene: .; clone size: once; V gene: TRBV11-3; J gene: TRBJ2-4; CDR3 DNA: TGTGCCAGCAGCCGAACTACCCCCAGTTTCCGAGAGGACCGGAGGTGGGAAAACATTCAGTACTTC; CDR3 protein: CASSRTTPSFREDRRWENIQYF
D gene: TRBD2; clone size: many; V gene: TRBV2; J gene: TRBJ2-5; CDR3 DNA: TGTGCCAGCAGTGAGGGGGGGTATGGGACCCAGTACTTC; CDR3 protein: CASSEGGYGTQYF
D gene: .; clone size: many; V gene: TRBV15; J gene: TRBJ2-5; CDR3 DNA: TGTGCCACCAGCAGAGCGGGGACTGGGAGCAGGTATGGGGAGACCCAGTACTTC; CDR3 protein: CATSRAGTGSRYGETQYF
D gene: .; clone size: .; V gene: TRBV19; J gene: TRBJ1-2; CDR3 DNA: TGTGCCAGTAGGCGGGGGCGAGAATATGGCTACACCTTC; CDR3 protein: CASRRGREYGYTF
D gene: TRBD1; clone size: many; V gene: TRBV20-1; J gene: TRBJ2-5; CDR3 DNA: TGCAGTGCCGAAGAGGGCAGGGGGATTGAGACCCAGTACTTC; CDR3 protein: CSAEEGRGIETQYF
D gene: .; clone size: many; V gene: TRBV7-2; J gene: TRBJ1-1; CDR3 DNA: TGTGCCAGCAGCTCCTCGGGGTGGGGGGCGGGCACTGAAGCTTTCTTT; CDR3 protein: CASSSSGWGAGTEAFF
D gene: TRBD1; clone size: many; V gene: TRBV15; J gene: TRBJ1-2; CDR3 DNA: TGTGCCACCGAAAAGGACAGGCAGTTTGGGACGATTTATGGCTACACCTTC; CDR3 protein: CATEKDRQFGTIYGYTF
D gene: .; clone size: many; V gene: TRBV18; J gene: TRBJ2-5; CDR3 DNA: TGTGCCAGCTCACCAATCAGCCCAGGACCTCAAGAGACCCAGTACTTC; CDR3 protein: CASSPISPGPQETQYF
D gene: .; clone size: many; V gene: TRBV4-3; J gene: TRBJ1-2; CDR3 DNA: TGCGCCAGCAGCCAAGACGGACACCTTAACTATGGCTACACCTTC; CDR3 protein: CASSQDGHLNYGYTF
D gene: TRBD2; clone size: many; V gene: TRBV18; J gene: TRBJ2-7; CDR3 DNA: TGTGCCAGCTCCGCGGGACTAGCGGAACTCTACGAGCAGTACTTC; CDR3 protein: CASSAGLAELYEQYF